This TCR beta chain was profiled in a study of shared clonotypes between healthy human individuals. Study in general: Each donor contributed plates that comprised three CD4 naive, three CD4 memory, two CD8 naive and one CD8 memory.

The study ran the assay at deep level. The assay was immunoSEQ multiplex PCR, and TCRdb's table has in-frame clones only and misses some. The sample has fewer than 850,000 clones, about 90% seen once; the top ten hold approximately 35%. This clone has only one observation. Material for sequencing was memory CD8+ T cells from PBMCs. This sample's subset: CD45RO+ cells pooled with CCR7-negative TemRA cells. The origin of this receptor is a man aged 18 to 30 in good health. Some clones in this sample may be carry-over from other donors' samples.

The CDR3 DNA is TGTGCCAGCAGCTCTTCTGGGGCCAACGTCCTGACTTTC. Translating it yields CASSSSGANVLTF. This chain joins TRBV7-3 and TRBJ2-6; D ambiguous. V dropped 4 bases and J dropped 1 base, with 2 bases sitting between them. Per the germline V gene, CDR1 is SGHTA and CDR2 is FQGTGA. This CDR3 is built from 13 residues.